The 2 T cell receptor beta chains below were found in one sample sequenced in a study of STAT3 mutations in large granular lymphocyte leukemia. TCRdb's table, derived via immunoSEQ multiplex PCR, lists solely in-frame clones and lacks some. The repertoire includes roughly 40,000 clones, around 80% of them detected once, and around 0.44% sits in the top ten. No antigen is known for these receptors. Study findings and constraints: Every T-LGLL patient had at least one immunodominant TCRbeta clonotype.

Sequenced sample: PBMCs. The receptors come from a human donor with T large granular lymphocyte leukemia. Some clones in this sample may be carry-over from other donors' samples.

The CDR3 loop reads CASSRMGLNSPLHF. The CDR3 nucleotides are TGTGCCAGCAGCCGAATGGGGCTGAATTCACCCCTCCACTTT. This chain joins TRBV6-1 and TRBJ1-6; D perhaps matches TRBD1 (5 bases). This CDR3 is built from 14 residues. Trimming pared 6 bases from V and 7 bases from J, leaving 13 bases between. Germline assignment: CDR1 MNHNS and CDR2 SASEGT.

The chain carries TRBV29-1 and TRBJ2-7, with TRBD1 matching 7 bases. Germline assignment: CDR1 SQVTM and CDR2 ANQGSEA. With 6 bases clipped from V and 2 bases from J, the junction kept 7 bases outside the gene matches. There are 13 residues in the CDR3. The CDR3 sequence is CSVQGQIAYEQYF. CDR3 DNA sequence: TGCAGCGTGCAGGGACAGATTGCCTACGAGCAGTACTTC.